This passage covers 3 T cell receptor beta chains from one sample sequenced in a study of blood T cell repertoires in COVID-19. Here immunoSEQ multiplex PCR was the method, and the copy in TCRdb shows in-frame clones only, minus some. The sample holds fewer than 250,000 clones, 70% to 90% seen once. Material: peripheral blood. These receptors all come from a man in his 60s with acute or convalescent COVID-19.

The rearrangement joins TRBV10-3 to TRBJ2-7; 7 bases agree with TRBD1. Germline V gene lookup returns CDR1 ENHRY and CDR2 SYGVKD. The V and J ends lost 8 bases and 0 bases, in that order; junction bases with no gene match: 10. There are 15 residues in the CDR3. The CDR3 here is CAIPGQDQSSYEQYF. The DNA for the CDR3 is TGTGCCATCCCCGGACAGGATCAGAGCTCCTACGAGCAGTACTTC.

The chain uses TRBV3-1 (or the pseudogene TRBV3-2) and TRBJ1-3; D is ambiguous. This CDR3 comprises 16 residues. V shed 0 bases and J shed 3 bases, with 12 bases lying between them. The germline V gene has CDR1 LGHDT and CDR2 YNNKEL (reference sequence). The CDR3 DNA reads as TGTGCCAGCAGCCAAGAGAGATCCACTTATGGAAACACCATATATTTT. Protein product: CASSQERSTYGNTIYF.

This clone showed up just a few times. V gene TRBV5-4 combines with J gene TRBJ1-6; a possible D gene is TRBD1 (6 bases). The CDR3 length is 15 residues. V shed 2 bases and J shed 10 bases, with 16 bases lying between them. The V gene's germline CDR1 is SGHNT and CDR2 YYREEE (reference sequence). CDR3 loop: CASSFWGTPSSPLHF. The CDR3, as DNA: TGTGCCAGCAGCTTCTGGGGGACACCATCATCACCCCTCCACTTT.